The next 26 T cell receptor beta chains were all read from a single sample in a study of T-cell memory formation after mild COVID-19. TCRdb re-called the 5' RACE reads through MiXCR, storing one row per CDR3 protein. The repertoire has about 560,000 distinct CDR3 sequences, about 18% of them found once; the top ten carry roughly 8%. Sample: PBMCs or a T cell subset sorted from them (not recorded which). The receptors originated from an adult woman who had mild COVID-19 (a few samples of this study predate the infection). Cell type and time point are not known.

This clonotype was recorded many times. The chain couples TRBV12-3 or TRBV12-4 to TRBJ2-7; TRBD2 is a possible D gene (7 bases). This CDR3 is built from 14 residues. Trimming pared 8 bases from V and 2 bases from J, leaving 16 bases between. CDR3 nucleotides: TGTGCCAGCGGCGCGGGGCGGGGGCCCTACGAGCAGTACTTC. This codes for CASGAGRGPYEQYF.

This clonotype appeared many times. V usage is TRBV7-9 and J usage is TRBJ2-5, with D perhaps matching TRBD2 (5 bases). V lost 7 bases to trimming and J lost 3 bases, with 9 bases between them. The CDR3 totals 12 residues. The germline V gene encodes CDR1 SEHNR and CDR2 FQNEAQ (reference sequence). CDR3 coding DNA: TGTGCCAGCACTACGGGAAAAGAGACCCAGTACTTC. Amino acids: CASTTGKETQYF.

V and J are TRBV6-5 and TRBJ2-3, with TRBD2 matching over 10 bases. Trimming at V came to 4 bases and at J to 2 bases, leaving 9 bases not matched to a gene. This CDR3 is built from 17 residues. Germline-derived CDR1 and CDR2 are MNHEY and SVGAGI. CDR3 sequence reads: CASSSSLAGVNTDTQYF. In DNA form, the CDR3 reads TGTGCCAGCAGTTCATCTCTAGCGGGGGTTAACACAGATACGCAGTATTTT.

J is TRBJ2-3 and V is TRBV5-4; no clear D gene. V was trimmed by 1 base and J by 4 bases, leaving 13 bases between them. The CDR3 loop spans 15 amino acids. Germline V gene sequence: CDR1 SGHNT, CDR2 YYREEE (reference sequence). The CDR3 spells CASSLRVGPADTQYF. In DNA, the CDR3 is TGTGCCAGCAGCTTGAGAGTAGGTCCGGCAGATACGCAGTATTTT.

The chain has TRBV12-3 or TRBV12-4 and TRBJ1-3, with TRBD1 identical over 8 bases. J gave up 0 bases and V 0 bases, and 7 bases lay outside the gene matches. The CDR3 extends over 18 amino acids. The CDR3 loop reads CASSLARGQAYSGNTIYF. As DNA, the CDR3 is TGTGCCAGCAGTTTAGCGCGGGGACAGGCATACTCTGGAAACACCATATATTTT.

Only a few counts were recorded for this clonotype. This chain joins TRBV20-1 and TRBJ2-1; D not certain. Germline V lookup: CDR1 DFQATT, CDR2 SNEGSKA (reference sequence). CDR3 length: 13 residues. The V end was cut by 1 base, the J end by 9 bases, with 13 bases between. CDR3 sequence reads: CSARARIGSEQFF. CDR3 bases: TGCAGTGCTAGAGCCAGAATAGGTTCTGAGCAGTTCTTC.

The V call is TRBV30, the J call TRBJ1-4; 8 bases map to TRBD1. CDR1 and CDR2 from the germline V gene are GTSNPN and SVGIG (reference sequence). The CDR3 contains 15 residues. The V segment lost 4 bases and the J segment 10 bases; nucleotides outside the gene matches: 14. The DNA of the CDR3 is TGTGCCTGGATATCTCGGACAGGGCCTTTTCGAAAACTGTTTTTT. Amino acid sequence: CAWISRTGPFRKLFF.

The chain is built from TRBV11-1 and TRBJ2-7; no definite D call. The germline V gene has CDR1 SGHAT and CDR2 FQDESV (reference sequence). The V gene lost 2 bases and the J gene lost 4 bases, with 9 bases spanning the gap. The CDR3 contains 13 residues. DNA of the CDR3: TGTGCCAGCAGCTTATTGGTGGGGTACGAGCAGTACTTC. It codes for CASSLLVGYEQYF.

Many counts were recorded for this clonotype. This chain links TRBV7-8 with TRBJ2-3, with a possible D match to TRBD2 (6 bases). V was clipped by 8 bases and J by 3 bases, with 15 bases between them. Germline-derived CDR1 and CDR2 are SGHVS and FQNEAQ. CDR3 length equals 14 residues. CDR3 nucleotide sequence: TGTGCCAGCGTCCGGGGCCGGGAGACAGATACGCAGTATTTT. This sequence encodes CASVRGRETDTQYF.

The chain employs TRBV19 and TRBJ2-7, with 13 bases matching TRBD2. Germline CDR1 LNHDA, CDR2 SQIVND (reference sequence). V trimming: 5 bases; J trimming: 2 bases; junction bases outside the gene matches: 6. The CDR3 runs 16 residues. CDR3 sequence (DNA): TGTGCCAGTAGTGTCTCCGGGACTAGCGGGACCTACGAGCAGTACTTC. This sequence encodes CASSVSGTSGTYEQYF.

This clonotype was counted only a few times. This chain links TRBV5-1 with TRBJ1-2; TRBD1 agrees at 9 bases. This CDR3 has 14 residues. J gave up 4 bases and V 1 base, and 2 bases lay outside the gene matches. Germline assignment: CDR1 SGHRS and CDR2 YFSETQ. CDR3 amino acids: CASSLTGGSYGYTF. The CDR3 DNA follows: TGCGCCAGCAGCTTGACAGGGGGCAGCTATGGCTACACCTTC.

This clonotype occurred many times. The chain couples TRBV7-2 to TRBJ2-3; no clear D. The CDR3 length is 13 residues. Germline V gene data show CDR1 as SGHTA and CDR2 as FQGNSA. V was shortened by 0 bases and J by 6 bases, with 7 bases between the two germline ends. The DNA for the CDR3 is TGTGCCAGCAGCTTAGCGAGTATGGATACGCAGTATTTT. Encoded protein: CASSLASMDTQYF.

The chain employs TRBV7-9 and TRBJ1-6; a weak D match, TRBD1 (6 bases). Germline CDR1 reads SEHNR; CDR2 reads FQNEAQ (reference sequence). V lost 5 bases and J 8 bases, leaving 13 bases between the germline ends. This CDR3 comprises 14 residues. CDR3 sequence: CASSRGEWDSPLHF. The CDR3, as DNA: TGTGCCAGCAGCAGGGGGGAGTGGGATTCACCCCTCCACTTT.

The J gene is TRBJ2-2, the V gene TRBV7-3, with D possibly TRBD2 on 6 matching bases. From germline, CDR1 is SGHTA and CDR2 FQGTGA. CDR3 length: 13 amino acids. V was clipped by 4 bases and J by 5 bases, with 8 bases between them. The CDR3 here is CASSSRGTGELFF. CDR3 sequence (DNA): TGTGCCAGCAGCTCCCGGGGGACCGGGGAGCTGTTTTTT.

This clonotype was counted between two and nine times. The chain has TRBV7-9 and TRBJ2-5; D perhaps matches TRBD1 (5 bases). Germline CDR1 and CDR2: SEHNR and FQNEAQ (reference sequence). CDR3 length: 14 residues. Trimming pared 6 bases from V and 2 bases from J, leaving 13 bases between. In DNA form, the CDR3 reads TGTGCCAGCAGTCTTGCGACAGTTCAAGAGACCCAGTACTTC. Translation: CASSLATVQETQYF.

The rearrangement uses TRBV12-3 or TRBV12-4 and TRBJ1-6, with TRBD1 matching over 9 bases. V lost 5 bases to trimming and J lost 6 bases; unmatched junction nucleotides: 5. CDR3 length: 15 residues. This CDR3 reads CASSKDRGGNSPLHF. CDR3 in DNA: TGTGCCAGCAGTAAGGACAGGGGTGGTAATTCACCCCTCCACTTT.

Only a few counts were recorded for this clonotype. The chain carries TRBV7-9 and TRBJ1-6; D is perhaps TRBD1 (6 bases). CDR1 is SEHNR and CDR2 is FQNEAQ in the germline V gene (reference sequence). Trimming cost V 7 bases and J 7 bases, with 17 bases left between them. CDR3 length equals 15 residues. The CDR3 coding sequence is TGTGCCAGCACCCTCCCGGGACACATGAATTCACCCCTCCACTTT. Protein: CASTLPGHMNSPLHF.

This clonotype has more than one count but fewer than ten. The chain combines TRBV18 with TRBJ2-3, with 11 positions matching TRBD2. Trimming took 4 bases from V and 4 from J; bases not matched to a gene: 10. CDR1 is KGHSH and CDR2 is LQKENI in the germline V gene. The CDR3 covers 17 residues. CDR3 region: CASSQQGLAGASDTQYF. CDR3 nucleotides: TGTGCCAGCTCACAACAAGGACTAGCGGGTGCATCAGATACGCAGTATTTT.

The V call is TRBV7-3, the J call TRBJ2-1; 10 bases match TRBD2. The CDR3 spans 16 residues. Germline-derived CDR1 and CDR2 are SGHTA and FQGTGA. The ends lost 1 base at V and 8 bases at J; junction bases unmatched: 8. CDR3 nucleotides: TGTGCCAGCAGCTTAATGGCTAGCGGGAGTAGCTATGAGCAGTTCTTC. It yields the protein CASSLMASGSSYEQFF.

Written as DNA, the CDR3 is TGTGCCAGCAGCCCTAGGAAAGGGTCGACCACCGGGGAGCTGTTTTTT. It translates to CASSPRKGSTTGELFF. This chain uses TRBV7-2 with TRBJ2-2, with unresolved D. The CDR3 extends over 16 amino acids. Germline loops: CDR1 SGHTA, CDR2 FQGNSA. Between the trimmed V and J ends, which lost 5 bases and 4 bases, there was a span of 17 bases.

This clonotype was detected a few times. The CDR3 sequence is CASSQPLGGDADTQYF. As DNA, the CDR3 is TGCGCCAGCAGCCAACCCCTCGGGGGAGACGCAGATACGCAGTATTTT. The chain recombines TRBV4-1 with TRBJ2-3; a weak D match, TRBD2 (6 bases). Germline V gives CDR1 MGHRA, CDR2 YSYEKL. Trimming removed 2 bases from V and 4 bases from J, with 16 bases in between. The CDR3 loop spans 16 amino acids.

The rearrangement joins TRBV27 to TRBJ1-2; a weak D match, TRBD1 (6 bases). The germline V and J ends were trimmed by 2 bases and 4 bases, with 11 bases remaining between them. The CDR3 has 14 residues. The germline gives CDR1 MNHEY, CDR2 SMNVEV (reference sequence). The CDR3 sequence is CASSLREDSYGYTF. CDR3 nucleotides: TGTGCCAGCAGTTTAAGGGAGGACAGCTATGGCTACACCTTC.

There are a few counts of this clonotype. This sequence joins TRBV10-3 and TRBJ2-7; D possibly uses TRBD1 or TRBD2 (5 bases each). Per germline, CDR1 ENHRY and CDR2 SYGVKD. Trimming took off 0 bases at V and 2 bases at J, with 14 bases between the two ends. There are 16 residues in the CDR3. The DNA for the CDR3 is TGTGCCATCAGTGAGTCAAAGCTCCGGGACGCCTACGAGCAGTACTTC. Protein product: CAISESKLRDAYEQYF.

The genes are TRBV18 and TRBJ1-1; 7 bases are shared with TRBD1. There are 16 residues in the CDR3. V gave up 0 bases and J gave up 0 bases; unmatched junction bases: 4. In germline, CDR1 is KGHSH, CDR2 LQKENI. For the CDR3, the DNA is TGTGCCAGCTCACCACCCCGGGGGACAGTGAACACTGAAGCTTTCTTT. This encodes CASSPPRGTVNTEAFF. Full variable domain (missing parts from reference TRBV18 and TRBJ1-1): NAGVMQNPRHLVRRRGQEARLRCSPMKGHSHVYWYRQLPEEGLKFMVYLQKENIIDESGMPKERFSAEFPKEGPSILRIQQVVRGDSAAYFCASSPPRGTVNTEAFFGQGTRLTVV.

This chain joins TRBV24-1 and TRBJ2-3; TRBD2 matches 11 bases. V shed 2 bases and J 2 bases; nucleotides not matched to a gene: 11. The length of the CDR3 is 19 residues. Germline V gene data show CDR1 as KGHDR and CDR2 as SFDVKD. The chain's CDR3 is CATSDSIAFSGGATDTQYF. As DNA, the CDR3 is TGTGCCACCAGTGATTCGATCGCCTTTAGCGGGGGGGCCACAGATACGCAGTATTTT.

This clonotype was seen many times. The CDR3 coding sequence is TGTGCCAGCAGCCCCCCTGGACTAGCGGGGGCCAATGAGCAGTTCTTC. Amino acids: CASSPPGLAGANEQFF. V usage is TRBV7-3 and J usage is TRBJ2-1, with 13 bases lining up with TRBD2. Germline CDR1 SGHTA, CDR2 FQGTGA. This CDR3 is built from 16 residues. The V and J ends lost 5 bases and 6 bases, in that order; junction bases with no gene match: 7.